These T cell receptor beta chains were read from a single sample in a study of blood T cells in healthy people across ages. TCRdb independently ran MiXCR on the 5' RACE reads; one entry per CDR3 protein. The sample lists 650,000 to 1,000,000 distinct CDR3 sequences, less than 60% seen once, with around 18% in the top ten. The sample was blood. All receptors derive from a man older than 75 in good health. CDR3s include the opening cysteine and the closing phenylalanine or tryptophan. The order of the fields is J gene, V gene, D gene, clone size, CDR3 protein, CDR3 DNA. The D gene is left open where the match is weak. Clone size is given for some rows only: seen once, a few or many times, or a class if the clone is expanded.

J: TRBJ1-1; V: TRBV5-1; D: -; size: -; CDR3: CASSMIGGTEAFF; DNA: TGCGCCAGCAGTATGATAGGGGGGACTGAAGCTTTCTTT
J: TRBJ2-3; V: TRBV7-9; D: -; size: few; CDR3: CASSRPGLSTDTQYF; DNA: TGTGCCAGCAGCCGACCGGGACTGAGCACAGATACGCAGTATTTT
J: TRBJ2-7; V: TRBV5-1; D: -; size: -; CDR3: CASSFGGFYEQYF; DNA: TGCGCCAGCAGCTTTGGTGGGTTCTACGAGCAGTACTTC
J: TRBJ2-5; V: TRBV7-2; D: -; size: -; CDR3: CASSFIDGASGEQYF; DNA: TGTGCCAGCAGCTTCATCGATGGGGCTTCGGGTGAGCAGTACTTC
J: TRBJ2-2; V: TRBV3-1; D: -; size: -; CDR3: CASSQGINTGELFF; DNA: TGTGCCAGCAGCCAAGGAATTAACACCGGGGAGCTGTTTTTT
J: TRBJ1-5; V: TRBV12-3/TRBV12-4; D: TRBD1; size: -; CDR3: CASSLRQGNQPQHF; DNA: TGTGCCAGCAGTTTACGACAGGGGAATCAGCCCCAGCATTTT
J: TRBJ2-5; V: TRBV7-3; D: TRBD2; size: -; CDR3: CASSPTTSGGETQYF; DNA: TGTGCCAGCAGCCCCACGACTAGCGGGGGAGAGACCCAGTACTTC
J: TRBJ2-1; V: TRBV5-1; D: -; size: few; CDR3: CASRERVNSYNEQFF; DNA: TGCGCCAGCAGAGAAAGGGTAAACTCCTACAATGAGCAGTTCTTC
J: TRBJ1-6; V: TRBV7-2; D: -; size: -; CDR3: CASSPWGEASPLHF; DNA: TGTGCCAGCAGCCCCTGGGGGGAGGCTTCACCCCTCCACTTT
J: TRBJ2-1; V: TRBV29-1; D: TRBD2; size: few; CDR3: CSVAVAGGRNNEQFF; DNA: TGCAGCGTTGCGGTAGCGGGAGGGCGAAACAATGAGCAGTTCTTC
J: TRBJ2-5; V: TRBV15; D: -; size: -; CDR3: CATSRDLALETQYF; DNA: TGTGCCACCAGCAGAGATCTGGCGTTGGAGACCCAGTACTTC
J: TRBJ2-7; V: TRBV11-3; D: TRBD2; size: -; CDR3: CASSFPLAEISYEQYF; DNA: TGTGCCAGCAGCTTTCCACTAGCGGAAATCTCCTACGAGCAGTACTTC
J: TRBJ2-3; V: TRBV5-1; D: -; size: once; CDR3: CASSLEGAASTGTQYF; DNA: TGCGCCAGCAGCTTGGAGGGAGCGGCTAGCACAGGTACGCAGTATTTT
J: TRBJ2-1; V: TRBV12-3/TRBV12-4; D: -; size: many; CDR3: CASTISGVEYNEQFF; DNA: TGTGCCAGCACCATCAGTGGGGTAGAGTACAATGAGCAGTTCTTC
J: TRBJ1-2; V: TRBV20-1; D: -; size: -; CDR3: CSAMPEGVGGYTF; DNA: TGCAGTGCAATGCCGGAGGGAGTGGGGGGCTACACCTTC
J: TRBJ2-1; V: TRBV6-1; D: TRBD2; size: -; CDR3: CVSSERREGEQFF; DNA: TGTGTCAGCAGTGAGCGGCGGGAGGGCGAGCAGTTCTTC
J: TRBJ2-3; V: TRBV3-1; D: -; size: many; CDR3: CASSQQDTQYF; DNA: TGTGCCAGCAGCCAACAAGATACGCAGTATTTT
J: TRBJ2-3; V: TRBV6-5; D: -; size: -; CDR3: CASSYPRLASTDTQYF; DNA: TGTGCCAGCAGTTACCCTCGACTCGCGAGCACAGATACGCAGTATTTT
J: TRBJ2-7; V: TRBV5-6; D: TRBD2; size: few; CDR3: CASSSLSGLAYEQYF; DNA: TGTGCCAGCAGCTCGCTTAGCGGGCTCGCCTACGAGCAGTACTTC
J: TRBJ1-2; V: TRBV7-2; D: -; size: -; CDR3: CASSLGGQGDRVYGYTF; DNA: TGTGCCAGCAGCTTAGGCGGACAAGGGGATAGGGTCTATGGCTACACCTTC
J: TRBJ2-6; V: TRBV4-3; D: -; size: -; CDR3: CASSQDLTSGANVLTF; DNA: TGCGCCAGCAGCCAAGATCTAACCTCTGGGGCCAACGTCCTGACTTTC
J: TRBJ2-5; V: TRBV6-2/TRBV6-3; D: -; size: few; CDR3: CASSYSMSAGETQYF; DNA: TGTGCCAGCAGTTACTCGATGTCAGCGGGAGAGACCCAGTACTTC
J: TRBJ1-2; V: TRBV14; D: -; size: once; CDR3: CASSQDGWADYGYTF; DNA: TGTGCCAGCAGCCAAGACGGTTGGGCGGACTATGGCTACACCTTC
J: TRBJ2-3; V: TRBV29-1; D: TRBD2; size: -; CDR3: CSVGLAGNTQYF; DNA: TGCAGCGTTGGACTAGCGGGAAATACGCAGTATTTT
J: TRBJ2-3; V: TRBV2; D: TRBD2; size: -; CDR3: CASSYGTSGPTDTQYF; DNA: TGTGCCAGCAGCTACGGGACTAGCGGACCCACAGATACGCAGTATTTT
J: TRBJ2-5; V: TRBV25-1; D: -; size: -; CDR3: CASSDGVGETQYF; DNA: TGTGCCAGCAGTGATGGTGTGGGTGAGACCCAGTACTTC
J: TRBJ2-1; V: TRBV14; D: TRBD1; size: -; CDR3: CASSRGQGDNERFF; DNA: TGTGCCAGCAGCCGTGGACAGGGGGACAATGAGCGGTTCTTC
J: TRBJ2-5; V: TRBV12-3/TRBV12-4; D: -; size: many; CDR3: CASSLGGTQYF; DNA: TGTGCCAGCAGCTTAGGAGGGACCCAGTACTTC
J: TRBJ2-7; V: TRBV15; D: TRBD2; size: -; CDR3: CATSRDLGTNSYEQYF; DNA: TGTGCCACCAGCAGAGATTTAGGGACTAACTCCTACGAGCAGTACTTC
J: TRBJ2-3; V: TRBV7-2; D: TRBD2; size: -; CDR3: CASSFGGSSDTQYF; DNA: TGTGCCAGCAGCTTCGGGGGGTCCTCAGATACGCAGTATTTT
J: TRBJ2-7; V: TRBV6-5; D: -; size: -; CDR3: CASSYPRQGIYEQYF; DNA: TGTGCCAGCAGTTACCCGCGGCAGGGGATTTACGAGCAGTACTTC
J: TRBJ2-1; V: TRBV10-2; D: TRBD2; size: few; CDR3: CASSDHSGRSDEQFF; DNA: TGCGCCAGCAGTGATCATAGCGGGAGGTCAGATGAGCAGTTCTTC
J: TRBJ2-5; V: TRBV7-2; D: -; size: -; CDR3: CASSLSGQRDLEQYF; DNA: TGTGCCAGCAGCCTATCGGGACAGCGGGATCTCGAACAGTACTTC
J: TRBJ2-1; V: TRBV9; D: TRBD2; size: -; CDR3: CASSGPAGDEQFF; DNA: TGTGCCAGCAGCGGCCCAGCGGGAGACGAGCAGTTCTTC
J: TRBJ2-3; V: TRBV5-1; D: TRBD1; size: once; CDR3: CASSLEGQVTDTQYF; DNA: TGCGCCAGCAGCTTGGAGGGACAGGTAACAGATACGCAGTATTTT
J: TRBJ1-2; V: TRBV15; D: -; size: once; CDR3: CATSRDSVDFKKGYTF; DNA: TGTGCCACCAGCAGAGATTCCGTGGACTTTAAGAAAGGCTACACCTTC
J: TRBJ2-1; V: TRBV5-1; D: -; size: few; CDR3: CASSLEGFSYNEQFF; DNA: TGCGCCAGCAGCTTGGAGGGATTTTCCTACAATGAGCAGTTCTTC
J: TRBJ1-5; V: TRBV30; D: TRBD1; size: -; CDR3: CAWSKNTGGQPQHF; DNA: TGTGCCTGGAGTAAAAACACAGGGGGTCAGCCCCAGCATTTT
J: TRBJ2-5; V: TRBV15; D: -; size: -; CDR3: CATSRGGEVETQYF; DNA: TGTGCCACCAGCAGAGGAGGGGAGGTAGAGACCCAGTACTTC
J: TRBJ2-7; V: TRBV4-2; D: -; size: few; CDR3: CASSQEIRESYEQYF; DNA: TGTGCCAGCAGCCAAGAAATACGGGAGTCCTACGAGCAGTACTTC
J: TRBJ2-5; V: TRBV7-2; D: TRBD2; size: -; CDR3: CASSLAGPERAETQYF; DNA: TGTGCCAGCTCCTTAGCGGGACCCGAACGGGCAGAGACCCAGTACTTC
J: TRBJ2-7; V: TRBV20-1; D: TRBD1; size: many; CDR3: CSARNRDSFSYEQYF; DNA: TGCAGTGCTAGGAACCGGGACAGTTTTTCCTACGAGCAGTACTTC
J: TRBJ1-5; V: TRBV28; D: -; size: -; CDR3: CASSFPLIGQPQHF; DNA: TGTGCCAGCAGTTTCCCCCTAATAGGTCAGCCCCAGCATTTT
J: TRBJ2-1; V: TRBV6-5; D: -; size: -; CDR3: CASSYSVNAGYSYNEQFF; DNA: TGTGCCAGCAGTTACTCGGTCAACGCGGGATACTCCTACAATGAGCAGTTCTTC